Shown below are 28 T cell receptor beta chains from a single sample sequenced in a study of shared clonotypes between healthy human individuals. Assay: immunoSEQ multiplex PCR; the TCRdb copy retains only in-frame clones and omits some. The repertoire consists of roughly 1,600,000 clones, with approximately 98.5% occurring once and the leading ten covering about 0.4%. The specimen was naive CD4+ T cells sorted from blood. The subset here: CD45RA+ positively selected. The receptors were gathered from a man younger than 40 in good health.

The sample holds one count of this clone. The rearrangement joins TRBV11-3 to TRBJ2-2; D call uncertain. Germline loops: CDR1 SGHNT, CDR2 YENEEA. Trimming pared 3 bases from V and 6 bases from J, leaving 5 bases between. The CDR3 covers 12 residues. The CDR3 DNA reads as TGTGCCAGCAGCTTTCGATCCGGGGAGCTGTTTTTT. It translates to CASSFRSGELFF.

The genes are TRBV30 and TRBJ1-1, with D maybe TRBD1 (5 bases). This CDR3 spans 14 amino acids. Trimming stripped 0 bases from V and 4 bases from J, with 12 bases between. The germline CDR1 and CDR2 sequences are GTSNPN and SVGIG (reference sequence). The CDR3 region is CAWSVGVWGTEAFF. In DNA form, the CDR3 reads TGTGCCTGGAGTGTAGGGGTGTGGGGCACTGAAGCTTTCTTT.

The chain combines TRBV14 with TRBJ2-3; 9 bases align to TRBD1. The CDR3 length is 18 residues. Germline trimming cut 0 bases from V and 6 bases from J; bases unmatched to any gene: 13. Germline lookup yields CDR1 SGHDN and CDR2 FVKESK. This CDR3 is CASSQDPGTGLLGDTQYF. For the CDR3, the DNA is TGTGCCAGCAGCCAAGATCCCGGGACAGGGCTTTTGGGTGATACGCAGTATTTT. Together with reference TRBV14 and TRBJ2-3, the CDR3 gives the full variable domain: EAGVTQFPSHSVIEKGQTVTLRCDPISGHDNLYWYRRVMGKEIKFLLHFVKESKQDESGMPNNRFLAERTGGTYSTLKVQPAELEDSGVYFCASSQDPGTGLLGDTQYFGPGTRLTVL.

The genes are TRBV18 and TRBJ2-2, with D maybe TRBD2 (5 bases). V dropped 2 bases and J dropped 4 bases, with 8 bases sitting between them. This CDR3 region has 14 residues. In germline, CDR1 is KGHSH, CDR2 LQKENI. The DNA for the CDR3 is TGTGCCAGCTCACCATCGGAGGCCACCGGGGAGCTGTTTTTT. It specifies CASSPSEATGELFF.

This sequence joins TRBV18 and TRBJ2-7; D not certain. TRBJ2-5 matches the DNA end more closely, so the J call is doubtful. There are 13 residues in the CDR3. Germline V gene sequence: CDR1 KGHSH, CDR2 LQKENI. The CDR3 DNA sequence: TGTGCCAGCTCACCGATTTCCGGAGAGACCCAGTACTTC. Amino acid sequence: CASSPISGETQYF.

V usage is TRBV28 and J usage is TRBJ2-1; the D gene is possibly TRBD1 (6 bases). The CDR3 extends over 16 amino acids. CDR1 and CDR2 (germline): MDHEN, SYDVKM. Trimming removed 6 bases from V and 1 base from J, with 16 bases in between. CDR3 nucleotide sequence: TGTGCCAGCAGCCCCCTAGGGGGTCGGTCCTACAATGAGCAGTTCTTC. Protein product: CASSPLGGRSYNEQFF.

This chain uses TRBV28 with TRBJ2-7; a possible D gene is TRBD2 (6 bases). The CDR3 has 15 residues. Trimming shortened V by 1 base and J by 5 bases, and 15 bases separated the two germline ends. Germline V gene sequence: CDR1 MDHEN, CDR2 SYDVKM. Here the CDR3 reads CASSLYPAGRNEQYF. CDR3 sequence (DNA): TGTGCCAGCAGTTTATACCCCGCTGGGAGGAACGAGCAGTACTTC.

A note on this clone: This CDR3 is also generated by other DNA sequences in the sample. This chain links TRBV18 with TRBJ2-3; the match to TRBD2 covers 10 bases. Looked up from germline, CDR1 is KGHSH and CDR2 is LQKENI. V shed 1 base and J 2 bases; nucleotides not matched to a gene: 3. The CDR3 is 16 amino acids. The CDR3: CASSPRLAGATDTQYF. CDR3 DNA: TGTGCCAGCTCACCACGCCTAGCGGGAGCCACAGATACGCAGTATTTT. Full variable domain (rest looked up from reference TRBV18 and TRBJ2-3): NAGVMQNPRHLVRRRGQEARLRCSPMKGHSHVYWYRQLPEEGLKFMVYLQKENIIDESGMPKERFSAEFPKEGPSILRIQQVVRGDSAAYFCASSPRLAGATDTQYFGPGTRLTVL.

The chain carries TRBV7-2 and TRBJ2-1; a weak D match, TRBD1 (7 bases). The CDR3 length is 17 residues. Trimming stripped 5 bases from V and 2 bases from J, with 19 bases between. In germline, CDR1 is SGHTA, CDR2 FQGNSA. In DNA form, the CDR3 reads TGTGCCAGCAGCGCGGGGCCGACAGGGTTACCCTACAATGAGCAGTTCTTC. Encoded protein: CASSAGPTGLPYNEQFF.

Note on this clone: A junction boundary mismatches the germline segment, possibly from a read error. The chain joins TRBV5-4 to TRBJ2-3, with D tentatively TRBD2 (6 bases). CDR1 is SGHNT, CDR2 YYREEE, per germline (reference sequence). This CDR3 comprises 13 residues. The CDR3 sequence is CASTLRGLDTQYF. The CDR3 DNA reads as TGTGCCAGCACCTTGCGGGGATTAGATACGCAGTATTTT.

This chain connects TRBV5-4 to TRBJ2-7; TRBD2 matches at 7 bases. With V trimmed by 4 bases and J by 6 bases, 10 bases remained unmatched. Germline V lookup: CDR1 SGHNT, CDR2 YYREEE (reference sequence). The CDR3 spans 14 residues. The CDR3 protein is CASSRVGRISEQYF. In DNA, the CDR3 is TGTGCCAGCAGCCGCGTCGGGAGGATAAGCGAGCAGTACTTC.

This chain uses TRBV6-4 with TRBJ2-2; 15 bases fit TRBD2. The germline gives CDR1 MRHNA, CDR2 SNTAGT. The V segment lost 10 bases and the J segment 0 bases; nucleotides outside the gene matches: 6. The CDR3 consists of 17 residues. For the CDR3, the DNA is TGTGCCACCAAAGGACTAGCGGGAGGGCCGAACACCGGGGAGCTGTTTTTT. Translated, it gives CATKGLAGGPNTGELFF.

This chain joins TRBV6-5 and TRBJ1-2; 8 nucleotides match TRBD1. The CDR3 runs 13 residues. V was clipped by 8 bases and J by 4 bases; unmatched bases: 6. From germline, CDR1 is MNHEY and CDR2 SVGAGI. CDR3 nucleotides: TGTGCCAGCCGTAGGGACAGGTTCTATGGCTACACCTTC. This encodes CASRRDRFYGYTF.

About this clone: This specimen includes other DNA sequences encoding the same CDR3. The V gene is TRBV25-1, the J gene TRBJ2-3; D remains unclear. The length of the CDR3 is 14 residues. The germline V gene encodes CDR1 MGHDK and CDR2 SYGVNS. The V end lost 5 bases, the J end lost 0 bases, and 9 bases lay between the germline ends. CDR3 residues: CASSRTASTDTQYF. The CDR3 DNA is TGTGCCAGCAGTAGGACGGCTAGCACAGATACGCAGTATTTT.

The chain couples TRBV7-7 to TRBJ2-7; D is unclear. The CDR3 consists of 13 residues. Germline assignment: CDR1 SSHAT and CDR2 FNYEAQ (reference sequence). Trimming left V 1 base short and J 6 bases short, with 10 bases between. The DNA of the CDR3 is TGTGCCAGCAGCTTAGGTACCGGGCTCGAGCAGTACTTC. Its protein product is CASSLGTGLEQYF.

This chain joins TRBV30 and TRBJ2-2; D perhaps matches TRBD1 (6 bases). CDR1 and CDR2 from the germline V gene are GTSNPN and SVGIG (reference sequence). With 2 bases removed from V and 5 bases from J, the gap between germline ends came to 15 bases. This CDR3 comprises 15 residues. The CDR3 here is CAWSFNAGATGELFF. DNA for the CDR3: TGTGCCTGGAGTTTTAATGCAGGGGCGACCGGGGAGCTGTTTTTT.

This chain uses TRBV5-1 with TRBJ2-7; the match to TRBD2 covers 7 bases. Unmatched junction bases numbered 4, after V lost 3 bases and J lost 1 base. CDR1 and CDR2 (germline): SGHRS, YFSETQ. The CDR3 sequence is 14 residues long. CDR3 sequence reads: CASSSLGGSYEQYF. The CDR3 DNA sequence: TGCGCCAGCAGCTCGCTGGGGGGGTCCTACGAGCAGTACTTC. Variable domain in full (rest from reference TRBV5-1 and TRBJ2-7): KAGVTQTPRYLIKTRGQQVTLSCSPISGHRSVSWYQQTPGQGLQFLFEYFSETQRNKGNFPGRFSGRQFSNSRSEMNVSTLELGDSALYLCASSSLGGSYEQYFGPGTRLTVT.

V gene TRBV5-4 combines with J gene TRBJ2-1; a possible D gene is TRBD2 (5 bases). This CDR3 spans 13 amino acids. Trimming shortened V by 1 base and J by 8 bases, and 10 bases separated the two germline ends. CDR1 is SGHNT and CDR2 is YYREEE in the germline V gene (reference sequence). In nucleotides, the CDR3 is TGTGCCAGCAGCTTGAATGCCGGGGATGAGCAGTTCTTC. It translates to CASSLNAGDEQFF.

V gene TRBV19 combines with J gene TRBJ2-6; 10 bases map to TRBD1. The CDR3 covers 19 residues. Germline V gene lookup returns CDR1 LNHDA and CDR2 SQIVND (reference sequence). Losses at the gene ends were 1 base for V and 4 bases for J; bases not matched to a gene: 10. CDR3 in DNA: TGTGCCAGTAGTATAGGATGGGACAGGGGCGTCTCCGGGGCCAACGTCCTGACTTTC. This encodes CASSIGWDRGVSGANVLTF.

This clone was seen once. CDR3 sequence: CASSPRLGDGYTF. The CDR3 coding sequence is TGTGCCAGCTCACCAAGGCTAGGCGACGGCTACACCTTC. The V call is TRBV18, the J call TRBJ1-2; D uncertain. The V gene's germline CDR1 is KGHSH and CDR2 LQKENI. Trimming removed 2 bases from V and 8 bases from J, with 12 bases in between. The CDR3 covers 13 residues. Full variable domain (missing parts from reference TRBV18 and TRBJ1-2): NAGVMQNPRHLVRRRGQEARLRCSPMKGHSHVYWYRQLPEEGLKFMVYLQKENIIDESGMPKERFSAEFPKEGPSILRIQQVVRGDSAAYFCASSPRLGDGYTFGSGTRLTVV.

The CDR3 DNA reads TGTGCCAGCTCACTCGACAACGTACCCTACGAGCAGTACTTC. It codes for CASSLDNVPYEQYF. The V and J genes are TRBV18 and TRBJ2-7; D unclear. CDR3 size: 14 residues. Germline CDR1 and CDR2: KGHSH and LQKENI. Trimming pared 4 bases from V and 2 bases from J, leaving 12 bases between.

The chain links TRBV28 to TRBJ2-7, with D hard to call. This CDR3 contains 15 residues. The germline V gene has CDR1 MDHEN and CDR2 SYDVKM. V lost 5 bases to trimming and J lost 5 bases, with 19 bases between them. Here the CDR3 DNA reads TGTGCCAGCAGTCCGATGACGGGTAGGGTCCACGAGCAGTACTTC. It specifies CASSPMTGRVHEQYF.

This sequence joins TRBV5-1 and TRBJ2-5, with 7 nucleotides matching TRBD1. Germline assignment: CDR1 SGHRS and CDR2 YFSETQ. J lost 2 bases, V lost 4 bases, and 2 bases had no gene match. The CDR3 is made up of 13 amino acids. Written as DNA, the CDR3 is TGCGCCAGCAGCGGGACAGAACAAGAGACCCAGTACTTC. It specifies CASSGTEQETQYF.

This chain links TRBV7-9 with TRBJ2-7; D not resolved. CDR1 is SEHNR, CDR2 FQNEAQ, per germline (reference sequence). CDR3 length: 14 residues. V was trimmed by 5 bases and J by 5 bases, leaving 16 bases between them. This CDR3 is CASSLVRDSNEQYF. The DNA for the CDR3 is TGTGCCAGCAGCCTCGTAAGGGATTCCAACGAGCAGTACTTC. Using reference TRBV7-9 and TRBJ2-7 for the parts outside the CDR3, the full variable domain is DTGVSQNPRHKITKRGQNVTFRCDPISEHNRLYWYRQTLGQGPEFLTYFQNEAQLEKSRLLSDRFSAERPKGSFSTLEIQRTEQGDSAMYLCASSLVRDSNEQYFGPGTRLTVT.

CDR3 region: CASSYQGIKETQYF. CDR3 coding DNA: TGCGCCAGCAGCTACCAGGGGATTAAAGAGACCCAGTACTTC. The gene calls are TRBV5-1 and TRBJ2-5; possibly TRBD1 for D (6 bases). Trimming stripped 3 bases from V and 3 bases from J, with 12 bases between. The CDR3 spans 14 residues. In germline, CDR1 is SGHRS, CDR2 YFSETQ.

Note on this clone: This specimen includes other DNA sequences encoding the same CDR3. The chain is built from TRBV5-4 and TRBJ2-5; D not certain. The CDR3 covers 12 residues. CDR1 and CDR2 from the germline V gene are SGHNT and YYREEE (reference sequence). Trimming removed 2 bases from V and 3 bases from J, with 5 bases in between. The CDR3 DNA reads TGTGCCAGCAGCTTTTCAGAAGAGACCCAGTACTTC. This gives the protein CASSFSEETQYF.

The rearrangement uses TRBV5-1 and TRBJ2-7; no reliable D call. In germline, CDR1 is SGHRS, CDR2 YFSETQ. This CDR3 has 15 amino acids. V lost 0 bases and J lost 3, with 13 bases in between. The chain's CDR3 is CASSLGGNSFYEQYF. In nucleotides, the CDR3 is TGCGCCAGCAGCTTGGGTGGGAACTCCTTCTACGAGCAGTACTTC.

The chain recombines TRBV2 with TRBJ2-5; the D is unclear. The CDR3 extends over 12 amino acids. Per the germline V gene, CDR1 is SNHLY and CDR2 is FYNNEI. Trimming pared 8 bases from V and 1 base from J, leaving 8 bases between. Here the CDR3 DNA reads TGTGCCAGCGGGGAAGTCCAAGAGACCCAGTACTTC. It specifies CASGEVQETQYF.